This T cell receptor beta chain originates from a study of cytomegalovirus exposure and HLA in healthy donors. Study results and caveats: Because they were indistinguishable, some V segments, including TRBV6-2 and TRBV6-3, were excluded. In a later analysis, the majority of CMV-associated beta chains seemingly showed HLA restriction. 150 or so TCR beta chains were listed as cytomegalovirus-associated. Using a false discovery rate of 0.05, a later analysis showed that 15,000 to 20,000 TCR beta sequences were associated with HLA alleles.

Concerning this clone: The antigen is unknown.

PCR involved 60 Vbeta and 13 Jbeta primers. Produced via immunoSEQ multiplex PCR; TCRdb's table is partial and in-frame only. With under 70,000 clones in the sample, the ten largest clones hold 2.4%. Trimming removed 1 base from V and 0 bases from J, with 8 bases in between. This CDR3 has 15 residues. Germline assignment: CDR1 SGDLS and CDR2 YYNGEE. This chain uses TRBV9 with TRBJ1-3; D is perhaps TRBD1 (5 bases). Specimen: PBMCs. This clonotype was sampled from a female donor in good health and CMV-seropositive. CDR3 protein: CASSVRQSSGNTIYF. CDR3 sequence (DNA): TGTGCCAGCAGCGTAAGACAGAGCTCTGGAAACACCATATATTTT.